This T cell receptor beta chain emerged from a study of blood T cell repertoires in COVID-19. This clone was observed a single time. Method: immunoSEQ multiplex PCR; TCRdb's copy keeps in-frame clones and lacks some. The data show around 240,000 clones, with 91% seen just once and 1.2% held by the top ten. This CDR3 region has 13 residues. V was trimmed by 4 bases and J by 6 bases, leaving 12 bases between them. This clonotype originated in a human donor in a cohort exposed to, infected with or recovered from COVID-19 (not recorded which). The donor label of this sample is uncertain. Sequencing was carried out using PBMCs or T cells enriched from blood (not recorded which). The gene calls are TRBV12-3 or TRBV12-4 and TRBJ1-2; possibly TRBD1 for D (5 bases). The CDR3 sequence is CASSSAGRHGYTF. The CDR3 region has the DNA TGTGCCAGCAGTTCAGCGGGGCGGCATGGCTACACCTTC.